This entry is about one TCR beta chain. This CDR3 is built from 14 residues. Trimming pared 9 bases from V and 1 base from J, leaving 12 bases between. The V gene's germline CDR1 is MGHDK and CDR2 SYGVNS. These data come from a study of blood T cell repertoires in COVID-19. At the level of the study: Nucleic acid was either cDNA or gDNA, and it came from T cells, B-cell-depleted T cells, or PBMCs.

Produced via immunoSEQ multiplex PCR; TCRdb's table is partial and in-frame only. The sample consists of 140,000 to 150,000 clones, approximately 87% of them appearing once. The sequencing sample was made of peripheral blood. The rearrangement joins TRBV25-1 to TRBJ2-2, with a weak D call TRBD1 (6 bases). This receptor was taken from a man of 80 years or more with acute or convalescent COVID-19. The CDR3 DNA reads TGTGCCAGTAGCTACAGGGTGAACACCGGGGAGCTGTTTTTT. It encodes CASSYRVNTGELFF.